This is a list of T cell receptor beta chains from one sample in a study of control samples from healthy donors and cancer patients. Sequencing was performed with immunoSEQ multiplex PCR; in TCRdb, only in-frame clones are kept and a portion is missing. This sample yields about 180,000 clones, of which approximately 94% are seen a single time; 1.4% belongs to the top ten. Sequences were obtained from blood. These receptors were obtained from a man aged 30-40 years in good health. CDR3s include the opening cysteine and the closing phenylalanine or tryptophan. The D gene is left open where the match is weak. Clone size, where shown, is once, few, many, or a class for clones that have expanded.

clone_size j_call d_call v_call cdr3_aa cdr3_nt
NA TRBJ1-3 NA TRBV7-6 CASSLEGRHSGNTIYF TGTGCCAGCAGCTTAGAGGGACGGCACTCTGGAAACACCATATATTTT
NA TRBJ2-7 TRBD1 TRBV28 CASSLAGQDAYEQYF TGTGCCAGCAGTTTAGCGGGACAGGACGCCTACGAGCAGTACTTC
NA TRBJ2-5 NA TRBV7-2 CASSPRFAGETQYF TGTGCCAGCAGCCCACGGTTTGCTGGGGAGACCCAGTACTTC
NA TRBJ1-4 NA TRBV19 CASSMRQDNEKLFF TGTGCCAGTAGTATGAGACAGGATAATGAAAAACTGTTTTTT
NA TRBJ1-5 NA TRBV10-3 CAIGAGNSNQPQHF TGTGCCATCGGGGCAGGCAATAGCAATCAGCCCCAGCATTTT
once TRBJ2-7 NA TRBV27 CASSSGTSVKFSYEQYF TGTGCCAGCAGTTCGGGAACTAGTGTAAAGTTTTCCTACGAGCAGTACTTC
NA TRBJ1-2 NA TRBV6-6 CASSWDLGNYGYTF TGTGCCAGCAGCTGGGACTTAGGGAACTATGGCTACACCTTC
NA TRBJ2-5 TRBD2 TRBV5-1 CASSLALAGAIQETQYF TGCGCCAGCAGCTTGGCACTAGCGGGAGCAATTCAAGAGACCCAGTACTTC
NA TRBJ1-2 NA TRBV27 CASRPPASYGYTF TGTGCCAGCAGACCCCCGGCAAGCTATGGCTACACCTTC
NA TRBJ2-7 NA TRBV28 CASRARGPYEQYF TGTGCCAGCAGAGCCAGGGGCCCCTACGAGCAGTACTTC
NA TRBJ2-5 NA TRBV20-1 CSALAGETQYF TGCAGTGCTCTGGCGGGGGAGACCCAGTACTTC
NA TRBJ2-2 NA TRBV5-1 CASSPRGGGVTGELFF TGCGCCAGCAGCCCCAGGGGCGGGGGCGTCACCGGGGAGCTGTTTTTT
once TRBJ2-3 NA TRBV19 CASSSRFFVDTQYF TGTGCCAGTAGTTCGAGGTTTTTCGTCGATACGCAGTATTTT
once TRBJ2-2 TRBD1 TRBV27 CASSFRDRDTGELFF TGTGCCAGCAGTTTCCGGGACAGGGACACCGGGGAGCTGTTTTTT
NA TRBJ1-1 TRBD1 TRBV19 CASSTQGQGNTEAFF TGTGCCAGTAGTACTCAGGGACAGGGGAACACTGAAGCTTTCTTT
NA TRBJ2-7 TRBD2 TRBV6-5 CASSGGLIAGGEQYF TGTGCCAGCAGCGGTGGGTTAATCGCGGGAGGCGAGCAGTACTTC